A single sample gave rise to the 23 T cell receptor beta chains below, sequenced in a study of blood T cells in healthy people across ages. PCR was performed a second time for roughly 6 to 12 cycles using a sample-barcoded 5' primer and a J-beta primer mix. Each CDR3 protein gets one entry after TCRdb re-called the 5' RACE reads with MiXCR. The sample yields 1,800,000 or so distinct CDR3 sequences, approximately 39% seen once. The specimen sequenced was blood. These receptors were obtained from a human donor in good health.

This clonotype was seen a handful of times. CDR3 protein: CASRETGETQPQHF. Here the CDR3 DNA reads TGTGCCAGCAGGGAGACAGGGGAAACTCAGCCCCAGCATTTT. The rearrangement links TRBV6-5 to TRBJ1-5; 8 positions match TRBD1. V trimming: 6 bases; J trimming: 6 bases; junction bases outside the gene matches: 7. Germline V gene sequence: CDR1 MNHEY, CDR2 SVGAGI. This CDR3 has 14 residues.

In its sample, this clonotype was seen a few times. The chain carries TRBV3-1 and TRBJ2-5; D is ambiguous. V lost 4 bases to trimming and J lost 3 bases, with 21 bases between them. There are 17 residues in the CDR3. CDR1 is LGHDT and CDR2 is YNNKEL in the germline V gene (reference sequence). CDR3: CASSLPSGRIIEETQYF. CDR3 DNA: TGTGCCAGCAGCCTACCCAGTGGAAGGATAATTGAAGAGACCCAGTACTTC.

This sequence joins TRBV15 and TRBJ1-2; the D is unclear. This CDR3 spans 13 amino acids. Germline V gene data show CDR1 as LNHNV and CDR2 as YYDKDF (reference sequence). The germline V and J ends were trimmed by 5 bases and 2 bases, with 9 bases remaining between them. CDR3 amino acids: CATSLGMNYGYTF. In DNA, the CDR3 is TGTGCCACCAGCCTCGGCATGAACTATGGCTACACCTTC.

V gene TRBV10-3 combines with J gene TRBJ2-1; D unresolved. The germline CDR1 and CDR2 sequences are ENHRY and SYGVKD. The CDR3 totals 14 residues. V was cut by 3 bases and J by 8 bases, with 14 bases left in between. The CDR3, as DNA: TGTGCCATCAGTGATGGGGAACCCACGGATGAGCAGTTCTTC. Translation: CAISDGEPTDEQFF.

The rearrangement joins TRBV24-1 to TRBJ2-3; D possibly corresponds to TRBD2 (5 bases). This CDR3 has 17 residues. The V end was cut by 4 bases, the J end by 1 base, with 17 bases between. The germline CDR1 and CDR2 sequences are KGHDR and SFDVKD. Here the CDR3 reads CATSDPGLWAGTDTQYF. In DNA, the CDR3 is TGTGCCACCAGTGACCCCGGACTGTGGGCCGGCACAGATACGCAGTATTTT.

The chain is built from TRBV7-2 and TRBJ2-7; the match to TRBD1 covers 8 bases. The CDR3 contains 14 residues. Trimming cost V 6 bases and J 3 bases; bases outside gene matches: 7. The germline gives CDR1 SGHTA, CDR2 FQGNSA. The CDR3 DNA follows: TGTGCCAGCAGGCAATGGACAGGGAACTACGAGCAGTACTTC. Amino acid sequence: CASRQWTGNYEQYF.

This clonotype was found a few times. This chain uses TRBV7-2 with TRBJ1-2, with D tentatively TRBD1 (6 bases). Trimming cost V 4 bases and J 5 bases, with 14 bases left between them. The germline gives CDR1 SGHTA, CDR2 FQGNSA. The CDR3 totals 14 residues. In DNA, the CDR3 is TGTGCCAGCAGCTCGTCCGGGACAAGTTATGGCTACACCTTC. This encodes CASSSSGTSYGYTF.

The V and J genes are TRBV4-1 and TRBJ1-2, with D perhaps matching TRBD1 (5 bases). The CDR3 spans 14 residues. Germline V CDR1 and CDR2: MGHRA, YSYEKL. With 5 bases removed from V and 3 bases from J, the gap between germline ends came to 13 bases. The DNA of the CDR3 is TGCGCCAGCAGCGTTCCAGGGTCGCACTATGGCTACACCTTC. This codes for CASSVPGSHYGYTF.

This clonotype came up many times. V gene TRBV10-3 combines with J gene TRBJ2-1; 11 nucleotides match TRBD2. This CDR3 contains 18 residues. The trim removed 2 bases at V and 8 bases at J, leaving 14 bases unmatched. CDR1 ENHRY and CDR2 SYGVKD come from the germline V gene. CDR3 sequence: CAISEGIAGGKSLDEQFF. Written as DNA, the CDR3 is TGTGCCATCAGTGAGGGGATAGCGGGGGGGAAAAGTTTGGATGAGCAGTTCTTC.

The chain uses TRBV7-8 and TRBJ2-2, with a tentative D call TRBD2 (5 bases). This CDR3 has 16 residues. The V end was cut by 5 bases, the J end by 6 bases, with 19 bases between. The V gene's germline CDR1 is SGHVS and CDR2 FQNEAQ. CDR3 in DNA: TGTGCCAGCAGCCTCCCAGTGGGAGATTACGCCGGGGAGCTGTTTTTT. Protein: CASSLPVGDYAGELFF.

This clonotype has only a few counts. The rearrangement links TRBV10-3 to TRBJ1-5, with TRBD1 identical over 9 bases. With V trimmed by 7 bases and J by 7 bases, 8 bases remained unmatched. Germline V gene lookup returns CDR1 ENHRY and CDR2 SYGVKD. There are 14 residues in the CDR3. This CDR3 is CAIKAATGGQPQHF. The CDR3 DNA reads TGTGCCATCAAGGCCGCGACAGGGGGACAGCCCCAGCATTTT.

The V gene is TRBV7-2, the J gene TRBJ2-5; TRBD1 aligns across 10 bases. With the DNA end fitting TRBJ2-7 better, the J assignment may be wrong. Germline-derived CDR1 and CDR2 are SGHTA and FQGNSA. The CDR3 loop spans 15 amino acids. The CDR3 coding sequence is TGTGCCAGCAGCCAGGGGACAGGGGTCCGGTCCGAGCAGTACTTC. It yields the protein CASSQGTGVRSEQYF.

This chain uses TRBV7-9 with TRBJ1-1, with D unclear. V was shortened by 5 bases and J by 4 bases, with 11 bases between the two germline ends. Germline values: CDR1 SEHNR, CDR2 FQNEAQ (reference sequence). The CDR3 extends over 13 amino acids. CDR3 region: CASSPPPSTEAFF. CDR3 DNA sequence: TGTGCCAGCAGCCCGCCCCCGAGCACTGAAGCTTTCTTT. The full variable domain, with the rest looked up from reference TRBV7-9 and TRBJ1-1, is DTGVSQNPRHKITKRGQNVTFRCDPISEHNRLYWYRQTLGQGPEFLTYFQNEAQLEKSRLLSDRFSAERPKGSFSTLEIQRTEQGDSAMYLCASSPPPSTEAFFGQGTRLTVV.

The chain joins TRBV18 to TRBJ1-1, with 7 bases aligning to TRBD1. This CDR3 spans 14 amino acids. The germline V gene encodes CDR1 KGHSH and CDR2 LQKENI. V was clipped by 4 bases and J by 10 bases; unmatched bases: 12. For the CDR3, the DNA is TGTGCCAGCTCACACGACAGGGCCTATATCGGAGCTTTCTTT. Amino acids: CASSHDRAYIGAFF.

This clonotype was observed a few times. This chain links TRBV6-5 with TRBJ1-5; no firm D call. The CDR3 totals 14 residues. V dropped 3 bases and J dropped 2 bases, with 8 bases sitting between them. Germline loops: CDR1 MNHEY, CDR2 SVGAGI. The DNA of the CDR3 is TGTGCCAGCAGTTATTTGGACGGCAATCAGCCCCAGCATTTT. Protein product: CASSYLDGNQPQHF.

This clonotype was counted only a few times. The chain has TRBV6-1 and TRBJ2-7; D ambiguous. Near its end, the DNA agrees better with TRBJ2-5, so the J call may be wrong. The length of the CDR3 is 13 residues. Germline lookup yields CDR1 MNHNS and CDR2 SASEGT. The CDR3 nucleotides read TGTGCCAGCAGTGACGGGCTACAAGAGACCCAGTACTTC. Translating gives CASSDGLQETQYF.

The J gene is TRBJ2-1, the V gene TRBV6-6; TRBD2 matches at 9 bases. The CDR3 runs to 14 residues. Trimming took 7 bases from V and 7 from J; bases not matched to a gene: 8. The germline CDR1 and CDR2 sequences are MNHNY and SVGAGI (reference sequence). The CDR3 sequence is CASNLAGPNNEQFF. Written as DNA, the CDR3 is TGTGCCAGCAATCTAGCGGGGCCTAATAATGAGCAGTTCTTC.

The rearrangement uses TRBV6-2 or TRBV6-3 and TRBJ1-5, with 9 bases that match TRBD1. The V gene's germline CDR1 is MNHEY and CDR2 SVGEGT. Germline trimming cut 7 bases from V and 6 bases from J; bases unmatched to any gene: 4. The CDR3 is 13 residues long. The DNA for the CDR3 is TGTGCCAGCACCGGGACAGGGAGTCAGCCCCAGCATTTT. It is translated as CASTGTGSQPQHF.

The rearrangement uses TRBV12-3 or TRBV12-4 and TRBJ2-3; TRBD1 matches 8 bases. The length of the CDR3 is 15 residues. Trimming took 3 bases from V and 8 from J; bases not matched to a gene: 10. DNA of the CDR3: TGTGCCAGCAGTTTTTCGGGACAGGTGTTGGGTACGCAGTATTTT. Translating gives CASSFSGQVLGTQYF.

This clonotype was seen a handful of times. This may come from a read error, since a much larger clone is one base off. This chain links TRBV7-2 with TRBJ2-5, with 7 positions matching TRBD2. The length of the CDR3 is 16 residues. CDR1 and CDR2 from the germline V gene are SGHTA and FQGNSA. V shed 2 bases, J shed 4 bases, and the junction held 10 bases outside the gene matches. CDR3 coding DNA: TGTGCCAGCAGCTTACGTTCGCCTCGCGGGGGAGAGACCCAGTACTTC. It specifies CASSLRSPRGGETQYF.

The chain carries TRBV6-5 and TRBJ1-1, with a tentative D call TRBD1 (5 bases). The CDR3 has 14 amino acids. The ends were cut back, 0 bases at V and 4 bases at J, with 9 bases in the middle. Germline V gives CDR1 MNHEY, CDR2 SVGAGI. The CDR3 DNA sequence: TGTGCCAGCAGTTACTCGGCAGGGACCACTGAAGCTTTCTTT. It is translated as CASSYSAGTTEAFF.

In its sample, this clonotype was seen a few times. CDR3 loop: CSVEGQGIYEQYF. Here the CDR3 DNA reads TGCAGCGTTGAGGGACAGGGGATCTACGAGCAGTACTTC. The chain carries TRBV29-1 and TRBJ2-7, with 10 bases aligning to TRBD1. This CDR3 spans 13 amino acids. V lost 3 bases, J lost 3 bases, and 2 bases stayed unmatched. Germline CDR1 is SQVTM and CDR2 is ANQGSEA.

This clonotype was seen a handful of times. The chain uses TRBV4-2 and TRBJ1-2; D unclear. Germline loops: CDR1 LGHNA, CDR2 YNFKEQ. CDR3 length: 15 residues. V gave up 0 bases and J gave up 8 bases, with 16 bases separating them. The CDR3 loop reads CASSQEVNSPEGYTF. The CDR3 DNA reads TGTGCCAGCAGCCAAGAAGTGAACAGTCCCGAGGGCTACACCTTC.